This T cell receptor (beta chain) was profiled in a study of tumor and adjacent non-tumor tissue in lung cancer. RNA was extracted from bulk tissue without any cell sorting. Distant lung tissue was collected more than 3 cm away from the tumor edge. The CDR3 covers 16 residues. CDR1 and CDR2 from the germline V gene are SGHNT and YYREEE (reference sequence). Remarks on this clonotype: Its cognate antigen is unknown. Since a much larger clone is just one base distant, this may be a read error.

Study outcomes and limitations: Shorter survival was associated with higher TCR diversity in tumors.

TCRbeta libraries were built with three rounds of nested PCR, modified from ARM-PCR. TCRdb re-called the multiplex PCR reads through MiXCR, storing one row per CDR3 protein. The sample shows fewer than 75,000 distinct CDR3 sequences, more than 65% of them seen only once. The TCR sequence derives from a man aged 55 to 70 with non-small cell lung cancer. The V gene is TRBV5-4, the J gene TRBJ2-1; 11 bases are a match to TRBD2. The sequenced sample consisted of distant non-tumor lung tissue. Here the CDR3 DNA reads TGTGCCAGCAGCTCGAGGTTAGCGGGAGGGGTTCTTGAGCAGTCCTTC. Amino acids: CASSSRLAGGVLEQSF.